This is a list of T cell receptor beta chains from one sample in a study of blood T cell repertoires in COVID-19. The data were produced by immunoSEQ multiplex PCR, yet TCRdb's version contains in-frame clones alone and is incomplete. The sample yields some 190,000 clones, more than 70% seen once. Material: peripheral blood. Source of these receptors: a man aged 18 to 29 with active or convalescent COVID-19. The CDR3 runs from the conserved cysteine through the conserved F or W. D genes are given only for firm matches. Rows may omit the clone size; those that give it use once, few, many or a size class.

v_gene	j_gene	abundance	d_gene	CDR3aa	CDR3nt
TRBV10-3	TRBJ2-1	.	.	CAISGQIYNEQFF	TGTGCCATCAGTGGACAGATCTACAATGAGCAGTTCTTC
TRBV28	TRBJ2-1	once	TRBD2	CASSLFTSGGPNNEQFF	TGTGCCAGCAGTTTGTTTACTAGCGGGGGGCCGAACAATGAGCAGTTCTTC
TRBV18	TRBJ1-1	.	TRBD1	CASSGQMNTEAFF	TGTGCCAGCTCGGGACAGATGAACACTGAAGCTTTCTTT
TRBV7-2	TRBJ2-6	.	TRBD1	CASSLGRDRGSGANVLTF	TGTGCCAGCAGCTTGGGACGGGACAGGGGGTCTGGGGCCAACGTCCTGACTTTC
TRBV19	TRBJ1-5	.	.	CASSISGDQPQHF	TGTGCCAGTAGTATCTCCGGAGATCAGCCCCAGCATTTT
TRBV9	TRBJ2-1	.	TRBD2	CASSVAAGGHSYNEQFF	TGTGCCAGCAGCGTAGCGGCGGGGGGCCACTCCTACAATGAGCAGTTCTTC
TRBV5-4	TRBJ2-6	.	.	CASSWGRAGAVSGANVLTF	TGTGCCAGCAGCTGGGGTCGCGCGGGGGCCGTCTCTGGGGCCAACGTCCTGACTTTC
TRBV19	TRBJ2-5	.	TRBD1	CASSTTGTGAETQYF	TGTGCCAGTAGCACAACCGGGACAGGGGCCGAGACCCAGTACTTC
TRBV14	TRBJ2-3	.	TRBD2	CASSGWGGRVDSTDTQYF	TGTGCCAGCAGCGGATGGGGCGGGAGAGTGGATAGCACAGATACGCAGTATTTT
TRBV19	TRBJ2-7	.	.	CASAGVVGEQYF	TGTGCCAGTGCAGGGGTTGTGGGCGAGCAGTACTTC
TRBV6-1	TRBJ1-1	.	.	CASSELGRAETEAFF	TGTGCCAGCAGTGAATTGGGCAGGGCCGAGACTGAAGCTTTCTTT
TRBV7-3	TRBJ2-3	.	TRBD1	CASSIRRDSKSTDTQYF	TGTGCCAGCAGCATAAGAAGGGACAGCAAGAGCACAGATACGCAGTATTTT
TRBV6-5	TRBJ2-1	.	.	CATDRSYNEQFF	TGTGCCACCGACAGATCCTACAATGAGCAGTTCTTC
TRBV30	TRBJ1-3	.	.	CAWSGKDGISGNTIYF	TGTGCCTGGAGTGGAAAAGACGGGATCTCTGGAAACACCATATATTTT
TRBV29-1	TRBJ1-1	.	.	CSVSEGVTEAFF	TGCAGCGTTTCCGAGGGTGTTACTGAAGCTTTCTTT
TRBV2	TRBJ1-1	.	TRBD1	CARDRDRERAFF	TGTGCCAGAGATCGGGACAGGGAGCGAGCTTTCTTT
TRBV7-9	TRBJ1-2	.	.	CASSLEAARGYGYTF	TGTGCCAGCAGCTTAGAGGCGGCCCGGGGCTATGGCTACACCTTC
TRBV2	TRBJ1-2	once	.	CASKAEQGSGGYTF	TGTGCCAGCAAAGCAGAGCAGGGGAGTGGCGGCTACACCTTC
TRBV7-9	TRBJ1-1	few	.	CASRPKDRLNTEAFF	TGTGCCAGCAGACCCAAAGACAGGTTGAACACTGAAGCTTTCTTT
TRBV19	TRBJ2-1	.	.	CATRVEGGNEQFF	TGTGCCACCCGAGTGGAGGGGGGGAATGAGCAGTTCTTC
TRBV10-3	TRBJ2-5	.	TRBD2	CAISAGGGETQYF	TGTGCCATCAGTGCGGGAGGGGGGGAGACCCAGTACTTC
TRBV7-9	TRBJ2-7	.	TRBD2	CASSLDLAGGFYEQYF	TGTGCCAGCAGCTTAGACCTAGCGGGGGGTTTTTACGAGCAGTACTTC
TRBV15	TRBJ1-5	.	TRBD1	CATSRKQGPHQPQHF	TGTGCCACCAGCAGAAAACAGGGGCCTCATCAGCCCCAGCATTTT
TRBV18	TRBJ1-2	.	TRBD1	CASSPPYLPGGYGYTF	TGTGCCAGCTCACCACCTTATTTGCCAGGGGGCTATGGCTACACCTTC
TRBV30	TRBJ1-2	once	TRBD1	CAWRTGIYGYTF	TGTGCCTGGAGGACAGGGATCTATGGCTACACCTTC
TRBV19	TRBJ1-3	.	TRBD1	CASSPGQVFSGNTIYF	TGTGCCAGTAGTCCCGGACAGGTCTTCTCTGGAAACACCATATATTTT
TRBV7-7	TRBJ2-5	.	TRBD2	CASSDTSGGRETQYF	TGTGCCAGCAGCGACACTAGCGGGGGGCGGGAGACCCAGTACTTC
TRBV19	TRBJ1-5	.	TRBD1	CASTSGQAKGFSNQPQHF	TGTGCCAGTACCTCCGGACAGGCCAAGGGCTTCAGCAATCAGCCCCAGCATTTT
TRBV27	TRBJ2-5	.	TRBD2	CASSVTPGTMKETQYF	TGTGCCAGCAGTGTGACCCCCGGGACTATGAAAGAGACCCAGTACTTC
TRBV15	TRBJ2-3	.	.	CATSRYRARTEDTQYF	TGTGCCACCAGCAGGTACAGGGCACGGACAGAGGATACGCAGTATTTT
TRBV5-6	TRBJ2-5	few	TRBD2	CASRTRTSGRAGETQYF	TGTGCCAGCAGGACGCGGACTAGCGGGAGGGCCGGGGAGACCCAGTACTTC
TRBV5-6	TRBJ2-3	once	TRBD2	CASSPTSGGDPDTQYF	TGTGCCAGCAGCCCAACTAGCGGCGGCGATCCAGATACGCAGTATTTT
TRBV7-2	TRBJ2-1	.	.	CASSLSQGHNEQFF	TGTGCCAGCAGCCTCAGCCAGGGCCACAATGAGCAGTTCTTC
TRBV10-3	TRBJ2-1	.	TRBD2	CAISLGTRDDNEQFF	TGTGCCATCAGTCTCGGGACTAGGGACGACAATGAGCAGTTCTTC
TRBV7-2	TRBJ2-7	.	.	CASSFFRDTSYEQYF	TGTGCCAGCAGCTTTTTCCGGGACACATCCTACGAGCAGTACTTC
TRBV18	TRBJ2-5	.	.	CASSVGRSNQETQYF	TGTGCCAGCTCCGTTGGCAGGTCTAACCAAGAGACCCAGTACTTC
TRBV18	TRBJ2-2	.	TRBD2	CASSPILAGAYNTGELFF	TGTGCCAGCTCACCGATCCTAGCGGGGGCTTATAACACCGGGGAGCTGTTTTTT
TRBV28	TRBJ2-7	.	TRBD2	CASSPRTSSYEQYF	TGTGCCAGCAGCCCCCGGACTAGCTCCTACGAGCAGTACTTC
TRBV9	TRBJ2-1	.	TRBD2	CASGKSGSGTSHQQFF	TGTGCCAGCGGAAAGTCAGGATCCGGGACTAGTCATCAGCAGTTCTTC
TRBV5-6	TRBJ2-1	once	.	CASSLFASVNEQFF	TGTGCCAGCAGCTTGTTTGCTAGCGTCAATGAGCAGTTCTTC
TRBV6-6	TRBJ2-1	.	.	CASSTPGTFSYNEQFF	TGTGCCAGCAGTACTCCCGGGACTTTCTCCTACAATGAGCAGTTCTTC
TRBV19	TRBJ2-6	once	.	CASSIPRGSSGANVLTF	TGTGCCAGTAGTATACCCAGGGGCTCCTCCGGGGCCAACGTCCTGACTTTC
TRBV19	TRBJ1-5	.	.	CATAQVRDNSNQPQHF	TGTGCCACTGCCCAAGTCCGGGATAATAGCAATCAGCCCCAGCATTTT
TRBV29-1	TRBJ1-1	.	.	CSVIQISGGNTEAFF	TGCAGCGTTATACAAATATCGGGGGGGAACACTGAAGCTTTCTTT
TRBV12-3/TRBV12-4	TRBJ1-1	.	.	CASSQDRDTEAFF	TGTGCCAGCAGCCAAGACAGAGACACTGAAGCTTTCTTT
TRBV28	TRBJ1-2	.	.	CASNTQGISGYTF	TGTGCCAGCAATACTCAGGGGATAAGCGGCTACACCTTC
TRBV28	TRBJ2-7	.	TRBD1	CATFGQGDSYEQYF	TGTGCCACCTTTGGACAGGGTGACTCCTACGAGCAGTACTTC
TRBV15	TRBJ2-2	.	.	CATSRRFREQNTGELFF	TGTGCCACCAGCCGGAGATTCCGGGAACAGAACACCGGGGAGCTGTTTTTT
TRBV5-6	TRBJ1-5	.	.	CASSFLVLAGERIQPQHF	TGTGCCAGCAGCTTTCTTGTTTTGGCAGGGGAAAGGATTCAGCCCCAGCATTTT
TRBV3-1/TRBV3-2	TRBJ2-5	.	.	CASSHQRSMETQYF	TGTGCCAGCAGCCACCAGCGGTCCATGGAGACCCAGTACTTC
TRBV11-3	TRBJ2-1	.	TRBD2	CASSQRTSNEQFF	TGTGCCAGCAGCCAACGGACTAGCAATGAGCAGTTCTTC
TRBV30	TRBJ2-7	.	TRBD1	CACLPGTANEQYF	TGTGCCTGCCTCCCCGGGACAGCGAACGAGCAGTACTTC
TRBV5-1	TRBJ1-4	.	TRBD1	CASSLATGGTQTTNEKLFF	TGCGCCAGCAGCTTGGCGACAGGGGGCACCCAAACAACTAATGAAAAACTGTTTTTT
TRBV11-3	TRBJ2-5	.	TRBD2	CASSLGLAGVETQYF	TGTGCCAGCAGCTTGGGACTAGCGGGAGTAGAGACCCAGTACTTC